The sequence of this T cell receptor (beta chain) was determined in a study of blood T cell repertoires in COVID-19. About the study: Sites across the United States, Italy and Spain contributed samples from acute and convalescent COVID-19. Nucleic acid was either cDNA or gDNA, and it came from T cells, B-cell-depleted T cells, or PBMCs.

Participants were aged 18 to 89 years from around 25 US areas. Per the germline V gene, CDR1 is WSHSY and CDR2 is SAAADI. The V and J ends lost 5 bases and 3 bases respectively, with 14 bases between them. This CDR3 has 14 amino acids. Source study methods: Amplification with reference gene primers provided the estimates of nucleated cell counts. Profiling relied on immunoSEQ multiplex PCR, and the TCRdb table lists in-frame clones only, not all of them. The V and J calls and clone size were taken over from that table, and D and trimming were inferred from the DNA. The profile covers about 440,000 clones, with around nine tenths appearing a single time and about 2.1% taken by the ten largest.

The clonotype comes from a woman between 18 and 30 years old with acute COVID-19. Sequencing was done on a sample of PBMCs or T cells enriched from blood (not recorded which). The rearrangement links TRBV10-2 to TRBJ2-7, with D possibly TRBD1 on 6 matching bases. The DNA for the CDR3 is TGCGCCAGCAGTCCCAGGGGTGGGGGCTACGAGCAGTACTTC. As protein: CASSPRGGGYEQYF.